One and the same sample provided the 10 T cell receptor beta chains below, sequenced in a study of T cells in Graves' hyperthyroidism and ophthalmopathy. RNA transcripts provided the source from which TCR beta CDR3 regions were amplified. The HTBI primer set drove a first-round RT-PCR of the TCR CDR3. Via MiXCR, TCRdb re-called the multiplex PCR reads, giving one row per CDR3 protein. Found here are roughly 350,000 distinct CDR3 sequences, roughly 15% of them singletons; the top ten hold around 20%. Sequencing input: blood. Source of these receptors: a woman in her 30s with Graves' ophthalmopathy.

This clonotype was seen many times. V and J are TRBV2 and TRBJ2-7, with no clear D. Trimming removed 1 base from V and 3 bases from J, with 4 bases in between. The V gene's germline CDR1 is SNHLY and CDR2 FYNNEI. The CDR3 is 12 residues long. CDR3 loop: CASSEGFYEQYF. For the CDR3, the DNA is TGTGCCAGCAGTGAAGGATTCTACGAGCAGTACTTC.

This clonotype has just a few counts. The gene calls are TRBV19 and TRBJ2-6; D is perhaps TRBD1 or TRBD2 (5 bases each). The V gene lost 5 bases and the J gene lost 0 bases, with 14 bases spanning the gap. The CDR3 extends over 17 amino acids. Germline-derived CDR1 and CDR2 are LNHDA and SQIVND (reference sequence). CDR3 in amino acids: CASSGDGSISGANVLTF. The CDR3 nucleotides are TGTGCCAGTAGTGGGGACGGTTCCATCTCTGGGGCCAACGTCCTGACTTTC. Complete variable domain (other parts from reference TRBV19 and TRBJ2-6): DGGITQSPKYLFRKEGQNVTLSCEQNLNHDAMYWYRQDPGQGLRLIYYSQIVNDFQKGDIAEGYSVSREKKESFPLTVTSAQKNPTAFYLCASSGDGSISGANVLTFGAGSRLTVL.

This clonotype was recorded many times. The V gene is TRBV18, the J gene TRBJ2-4; possibly TRBD2 for D (6 bases). CDR1 and CDR2 (germline): KGHSH, LQKENI. Trimming cost V 2 bases and J 6 bases, with 20 bases left between them. CDR3 length: 17 amino acids. In DNA form, the CDR3 reads TGTGCCAGCTCACCAATCGAAGCGGGTGGGGTCGGAAACATTCAGTACTTC. Protein product: CASSPIEAGGVGNIQYF. The full variable domain, in which reference TRBV18 and TRBJ2-4 provide the parts outside the CDR3, is NAGVMQNPRHLVRRRGQEARLRCSPMKGHSHVYWYRQLPEEGLKFMVYLQKENIIDESGMPKERFSAEFPKEGPSILRIQQVVRGDSAAYFCASSPIEAGGVGNIQYFGAGTRLSVL.

This rearrangement joins TRBV7-6 to TRBJ2-1; D is perhaps TRBD1 (6 bases). This CDR3 has 17 residues. CDR1 and CDR2 (germline): SGHVS, FNYEAQ. V was pared by 2 bases and J by 9 bases, with 23 bases between. The CDR3 region is CASSLFPWSTGGSEQFF. The CDR3 region has the DNA TGTGCCAGCAGCTTATTTCCGTGGAGCACTGGGGGCAGTGAGCAGTTCTTC. The full variable domain, completed using reference TRBV7-6 and TRBJ2-1, is GAGVSQSPRYKVTKRGQDVALRCDPISGHVSLYWYRQALGQGPEFLTYFNYEAQQDKSGLPNDRFSAERPEGSISTLTIQRTEQRDSAMYRCASSLFPWSTGGSEQFFGPGTRLTVL.

Worth noting for this clonotype: A read error is possible here, since a much larger clone lies one base away. The CDR3, as DNA: TGTGCCAGCAGTCACCTGGTAATGAACACTGAAGCTTTCTTT. This gives the protein CASSHLVMNTEAFF. The chain uses TRBV6-5 and TRBJ1-1; D call uncertain. Germline assignment: CDR1 MNHEY and CDR2 SVGAGI. Trimming left V 5 bases short and J 0 bases short, with 10 bases between. This CDR3 comprises 14 residues.

This clonotype was counted at least ten times. The J gene is TRBJ1-2, the V gene TRBV5-1; tentative D call: TRBD1 (5 bases). Germline lookup yields CDR1 SGHRS and CDR2 YFSETQ. The CDR3 loop spans 16 amino acids. V lost 4 bases and J lost 7, with 23 bases in between. The CDR3 sequence is CASSTDIRRARRGYTF. CDR3 DNA: TGCGCCAGCAGCACGGACATCCGAAGGGCTCGGCGTGGCTACACCTTC.

Ten or more counts support this clonotype. This CDR3 is CASSISEKSSYEQYF. CDR3 bases: TGTGCCAGCAGCATATCCGAAAAGAGCTCCTACGAGCAGTACTTC. The J gene is TRBJ2-7, the V gene TRBV13; D is undetermined. Germline V lookup: CDR1 PRHDT, CDR2 FYEKMQ (reference sequence). Trimming removed 5 bases from V and 0 bases from J, with 14 bases in between. The CDR3 spans 15 residues.

This clonotype was recorded at least ten times. This sequence joins TRBV15 and TRBJ2-5, with D tentatively TRBD2 (6 bases). There are 17 residues in the CDR3. Trimming stripped 1 base from V and 9 bases from J, with 24 bases between. The germline CDR1 and CDR2 sequences are LNHNV and YYDKDF (reference sequence). CDR3 loop: CATSRAVGRAGRTAQYF. The CDR3 coding sequence is TGTGCCACCAGCAGAGCAGTAGGCAGGGCGGGGAGGACGGCCCAGTACTTC.

This clonotype was seen repeatedly, ten times or more. V gene TRBV13 combines with J gene TRBJ2-2; maybe TRBD1 (5 bases). The ends were cut back, 5 bases at V and 6 bases at J, with 16 bases in the middle. CDR3 length: 15 residues. The V gene's germline CDR1 is PRHDT and CDR2 FYEKMQ (reference sequence). CDR3 residues: CASSPVGRAAGELFF. In nucleotides, the CDR3 is TGTGCCAGCAGCCCGGTCGGCAGGGCAGCCGGGGAGCTGTTTTTT.

The table lists this clonotype with many counts. V usage is TRBV30 and J usage is TRBJ2-1; a possible D gene is TRBD1 (6 bases). Trimming shortened V by 5 bases and J by 10 bases, and 21 bases separated the two germline ends. The CDR3 runs to 14 residues. CDR1 is GTSNPN, CDR2 SVGIG, per germline (reference sequence). The CDR3 protein is CAWGGQVGRLEQFF. CDR3 in DNA: TGTGCCTGGGGGGGACAAGTAGGCAGATTGGAGCAGTTCTTC.